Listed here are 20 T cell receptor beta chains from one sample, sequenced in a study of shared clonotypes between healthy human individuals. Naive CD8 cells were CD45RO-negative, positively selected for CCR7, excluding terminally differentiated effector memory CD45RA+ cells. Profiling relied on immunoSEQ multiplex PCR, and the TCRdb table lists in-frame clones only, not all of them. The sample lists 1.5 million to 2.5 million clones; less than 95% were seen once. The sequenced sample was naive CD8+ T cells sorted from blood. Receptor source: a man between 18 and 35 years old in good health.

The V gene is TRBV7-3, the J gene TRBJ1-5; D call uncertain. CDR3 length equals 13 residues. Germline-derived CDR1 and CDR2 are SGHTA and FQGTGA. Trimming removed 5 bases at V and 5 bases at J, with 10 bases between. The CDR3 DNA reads TGTGCCAGCAGCGTAGGAGTTGATCAGCCCCAGCATTTT. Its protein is CASSVGVDQPQHF.

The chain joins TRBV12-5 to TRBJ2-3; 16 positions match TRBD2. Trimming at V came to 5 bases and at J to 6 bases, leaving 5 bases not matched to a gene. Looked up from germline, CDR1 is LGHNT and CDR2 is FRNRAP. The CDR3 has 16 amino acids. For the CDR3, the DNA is TGTGCTAGTGGTGGGACTAGCGGGAGGGCCGGTGATACGCAGTATTTT. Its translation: CASGGTSGRAGDTQYF. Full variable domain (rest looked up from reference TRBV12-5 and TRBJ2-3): DARVTQTPRHKVTEMGQEVTMRCQPILGHNTVFWYRQTMMQGLELLAYFRNRAPLDDSGMPKDRFSAEMPDATLATLKIQPSEPRDSAVYFCASGGTSGRAGDTQYFGPGTRLTVL.

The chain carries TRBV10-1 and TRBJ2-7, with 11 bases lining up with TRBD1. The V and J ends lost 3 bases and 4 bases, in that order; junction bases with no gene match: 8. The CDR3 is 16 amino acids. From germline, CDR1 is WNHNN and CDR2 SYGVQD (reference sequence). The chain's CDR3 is CASSDMPGTGGYEQYF. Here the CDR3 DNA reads TGCGCCAGCAGTGATATGCCTGGGACAGGGGGATACGAGCAGTACTTC.

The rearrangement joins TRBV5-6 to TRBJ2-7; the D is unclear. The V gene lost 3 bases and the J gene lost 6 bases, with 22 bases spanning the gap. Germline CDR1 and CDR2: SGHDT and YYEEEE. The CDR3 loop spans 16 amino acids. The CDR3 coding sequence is TGTGCCAGCAGCTCCTGGATGGGTACGGCCCTCGCCGAGCAGTACTTC. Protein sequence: CASSSWMGTALAEQYF.

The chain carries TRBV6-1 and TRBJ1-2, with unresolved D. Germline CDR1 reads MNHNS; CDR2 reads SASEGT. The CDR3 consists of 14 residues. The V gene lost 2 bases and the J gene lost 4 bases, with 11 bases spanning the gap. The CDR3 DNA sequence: TGTGCCAGCAGTGAAAAGGTTGGAGGCTATGGCTACACCTTC. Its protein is CASSEKVGGYGYTF.

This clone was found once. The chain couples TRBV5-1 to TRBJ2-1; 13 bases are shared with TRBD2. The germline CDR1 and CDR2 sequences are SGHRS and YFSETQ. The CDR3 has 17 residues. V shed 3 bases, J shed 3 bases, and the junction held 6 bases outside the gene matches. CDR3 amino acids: CASSSRLAGGNYNEQFF. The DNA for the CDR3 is TGCGCCAGCAGCTCCAGACTAGCGGGGGGTAACTACAATGAGCAGTTCTTC.

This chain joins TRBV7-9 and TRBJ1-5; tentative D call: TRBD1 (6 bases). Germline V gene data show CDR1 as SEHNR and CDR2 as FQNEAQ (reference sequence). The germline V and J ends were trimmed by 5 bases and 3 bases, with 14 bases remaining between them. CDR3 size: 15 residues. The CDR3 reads CASSVAGDNNQPQHF. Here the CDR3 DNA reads TGTGCCAGCAGCGTGGCAGGGGATAACAATCAGCCCCAGCATTTT. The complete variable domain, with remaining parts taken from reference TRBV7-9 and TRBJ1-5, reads DTGVSQNPRHKITKRGQNVTFRCDPISEHNRLYWYRQTLGQGPEFLTYFQNEAQLEKSRLLSDRFSAERPKGSFSTLEIQRTEQGDSAMYLCASSVAGDNNQPQHFGDGTRLSIL.

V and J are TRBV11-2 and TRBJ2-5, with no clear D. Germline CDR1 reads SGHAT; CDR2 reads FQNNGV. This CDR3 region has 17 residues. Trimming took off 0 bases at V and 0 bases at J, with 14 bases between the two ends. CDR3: CASSLDHYIGYQETQYF. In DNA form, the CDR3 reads TGTGCCAGCAGCTTAGATCACTATATCGGGTACCAAGAGACCCAGTACTTC.

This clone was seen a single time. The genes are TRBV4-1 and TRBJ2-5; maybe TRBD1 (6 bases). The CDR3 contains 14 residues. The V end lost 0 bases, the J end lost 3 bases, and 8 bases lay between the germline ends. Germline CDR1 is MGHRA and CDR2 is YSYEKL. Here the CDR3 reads CASSQDPGEETQYF. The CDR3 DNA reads TGCGCCAGCAGCCAAGATCCAGGGGAAGAGACCCAGTACTTC.

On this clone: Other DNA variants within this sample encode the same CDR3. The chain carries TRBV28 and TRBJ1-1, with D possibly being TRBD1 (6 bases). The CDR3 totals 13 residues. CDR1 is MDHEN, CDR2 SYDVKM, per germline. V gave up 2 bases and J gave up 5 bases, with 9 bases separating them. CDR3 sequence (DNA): TGTGCCAGCAGTTTAGGCAGGGGAACTGAAGCTTTCTTT. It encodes CASSLGRGTEAFF.

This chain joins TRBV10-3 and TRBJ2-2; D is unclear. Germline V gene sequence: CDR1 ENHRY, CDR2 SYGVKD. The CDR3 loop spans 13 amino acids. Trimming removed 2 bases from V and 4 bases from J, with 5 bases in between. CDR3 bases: TGTGCCATCAGTGAGGCATCCACCGGGGAGCTGTTTTTT. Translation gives CAISEASTGELFF.

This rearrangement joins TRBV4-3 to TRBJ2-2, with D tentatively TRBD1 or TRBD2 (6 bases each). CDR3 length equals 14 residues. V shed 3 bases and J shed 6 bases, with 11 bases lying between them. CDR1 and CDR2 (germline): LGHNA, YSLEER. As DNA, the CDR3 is TGCGCCAGCAGCCAGTTGGAGGGGGCCGGGGAGCTGTTTTTT. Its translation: CASSQLEGAGELFF.

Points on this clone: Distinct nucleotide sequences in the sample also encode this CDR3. This CDR3 is CASSLTTGNYGYTF. For the CDR3, the DNA is TGTGCCAGCAGCCTTACGACAGGGAACTATGGCTACACCTTC. The J gene is TRBJ1-2, the V gene TRBV13; the match to TRBD1 covers 7 bases. V shed 5 bases, J shed 2 bases, and the junction held 5 bases outside the gene matches. The CDR3 has 14 residues. Per germline, CDR1 PRHDT and CDR2 FYEKMQ (reference sequence).

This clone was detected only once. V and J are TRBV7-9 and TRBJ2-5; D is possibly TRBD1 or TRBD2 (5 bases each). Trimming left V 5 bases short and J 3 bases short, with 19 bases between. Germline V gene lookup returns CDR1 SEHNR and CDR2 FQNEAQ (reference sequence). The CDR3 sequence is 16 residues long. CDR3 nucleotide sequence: TGTGCCAGCAGCGTTACCGGGACGGACATGAAAGAGACCCAGTACTTC. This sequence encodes CASSVTGTDMKETQYF.

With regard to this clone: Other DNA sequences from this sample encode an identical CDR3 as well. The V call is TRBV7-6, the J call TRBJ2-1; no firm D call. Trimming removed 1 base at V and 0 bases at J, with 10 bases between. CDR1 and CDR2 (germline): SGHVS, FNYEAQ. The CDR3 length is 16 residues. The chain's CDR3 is CASSLVSVSSYNEQFF. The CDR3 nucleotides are TGTGCCAGCAGCTTAGTCTCCGTGAGCTCCTACAATGAGCAGTTCTTC.

CDR3 region: CASSQETSGRPTGEQYF. CDR3 bases: TGTGCCAGCAGCCAAGAAACGAGCGGGAGGCCAACGGGCGAGCAGTACTTC. The rearrangement uses TRBV14 and TRBJ2-7, with 9 positions matching TRBD2. V was pared by 0 bases and J by 6 bases, with 12 bases of the junction left unmatched. This CDR3 region has 17 residues. Germline V gives CDR1 SGHDN, CDR2 FVKESK.

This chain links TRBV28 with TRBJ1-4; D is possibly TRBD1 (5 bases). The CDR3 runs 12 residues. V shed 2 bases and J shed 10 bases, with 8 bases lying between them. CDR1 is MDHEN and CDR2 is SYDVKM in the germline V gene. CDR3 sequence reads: CASSLPGGKLFF. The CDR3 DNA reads TGTGCCAGCAGTTTACCGGGGGGAAAACTGTTTTTT.

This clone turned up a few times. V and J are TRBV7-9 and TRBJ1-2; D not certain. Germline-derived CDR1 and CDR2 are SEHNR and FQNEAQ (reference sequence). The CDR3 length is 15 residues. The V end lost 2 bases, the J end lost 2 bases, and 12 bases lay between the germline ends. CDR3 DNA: TGTGCCAGCAGCTTAATTAGAGGATCCAACTATGGCTACACCTTC. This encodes CASSLIRGSNYGYTF. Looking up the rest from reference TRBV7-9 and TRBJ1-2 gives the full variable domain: DTGVSQNPRHKITKRGQNVTFRCDPISEHNRLYWYRQTLGQGPEFLTYFQNEAQLEKSRLLSDRFSAERPKGSFSTLEIQRTEQGDSAMYLCASSLIRGSNYGYTFGSGTRLTVV.

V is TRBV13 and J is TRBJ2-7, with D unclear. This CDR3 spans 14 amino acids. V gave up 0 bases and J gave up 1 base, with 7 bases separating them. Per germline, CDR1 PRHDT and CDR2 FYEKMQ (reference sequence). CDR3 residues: CASSLGVGSYEQYF. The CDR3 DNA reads TGTGCCAGCAGCTTAGGGGTTGGATCCTACGAGCAGTACTTC.

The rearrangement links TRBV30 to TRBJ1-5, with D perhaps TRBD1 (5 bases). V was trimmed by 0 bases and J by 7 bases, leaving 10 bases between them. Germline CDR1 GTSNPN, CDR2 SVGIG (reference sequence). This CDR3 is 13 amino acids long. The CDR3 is CAWSVQDGQPQHF. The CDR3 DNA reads TGTGCCTGGAGTGTACAGGATGGGCAGCCCCAGCATTTT.